This T cell receptor (beta chain) was found in a study of T cell responses to AZD1222 COVID-19 vaccine. This CDR3 region has 15 residues. The germline gives CDR1 SGHAT, CDR2 FQNNGV. Trimming shortened V by 5 bases and J by 6 bases, and 14 bases separated the two germline ends. Profiled with immunoSEQ multiplex PCR; TCRdb holds only in-frame clones, not every one. Here the sample spans approximately 92,000 clones, over 75% being singletons. The sequences come from peripheral blood, collected on day 0 of AZD1222 vaccination. This TCR was sampled from an adult in good health. The J gene is TRBJ1-6, the V gene TRBV11-2; D is ambiguous. CDR3 in DNA: TGTGCCAGCAGCCAGGCCACAGCCTCTAATTCACCCCTCCACTTT. Protein product: CASSQATASNSPLHF.